Shown below are 4 T cell receptor beta chains from a single sample sequenced in a study of blood T cell repertoires in COVID-19. Profiled with immunoSEQ multiplex PCR; TCRdb holds only in-frame clones, not every one. The sample lists hundreds of thousands of clones; about 83% were seen once. The sequencing sample was made of PBMCs or T cells enriched from blood (not recorded which). The receptor set was obtained from a woman between 50 and 59 years old who had recovered from COVID-19.

This chain links TRBV5-1 with TRBJ1-3; maybe TRBD1 (6 bases). The germline V gene has CDR1 SGHRS and CDR2 YFSETQ. Trimming stripped 5 bases from V and 4 bases from J, with 10 bases between. CDR3 length: 13 residues. Here the CDR3 reads CASSSGDGNTIYF. The CDR3 DNA reads TGCGCCAGCAGTTCAGGGGACGGAAACACCATATATTTT.

The rearrangement joins TRBV11-3 to TRBJ2-7; 12 positions agree with TRBD1. V was pared by 5 bases and J by 4 bases, with 15 bases of the junction left unmatched. CDR1 is SGHNT and CDR2 is YENEEA in the germline V gene. CDR3 length equals 18 residues. CDR3 DNA sequence: TGTGCCAGCAGCCCCCCAACCGGGACAGGGGGCCTCAAATACGAGCAGTACTTC. This codes for CASSPPTGTGGLKYEQYF.

This clone was counted once. This chain uses TRBV7-9 with TRBJ1-2; D is possibly TRBD1 (5 bases). CDR1 is SEHNR, CDR2 FQNEAQ, per germline (reference sequence). The CDR3 length is 12 residues. Trimming left V 0 bases short and J 8 bases short, with 7 bases between. As DNA, the CDR3 is TGTGCCAGCAGCTTAGCAGGGGAAGGCTACACCTTC. Protein product: CASSLAGEGYTF.

This clone was counted between two and nine times. The chain couples TRBV2 to TRBJ2-1; a possible D gene is TRBD1 (6 bases). Trimming shortened V by 9 bases and J by 3 bases, and 15 bases separated the two germline ends. Germline V gene sequence: CDR1 SNHLY, CDR2 FYNNEI. The CDR3 sequence is 14 residues long. CDR3 in amino acids: CARTGPTDYNEQFF. In nucleotides, the CDR3 is TGTGCCAGAACAGGGCCTACTGACTACAATGAGCAGTTCTTC.